These 20 T cell receptor beta chains were sequenced from one sample in a study of blood T cell repertoires in COVID-19. TCRdb keeps only in-frame clones here, not all; method: immunoSEQ multiplex PCR. The repertoire consists of roughly 20,000 clones, with approximately 88% occurring once and the leading ten covering roughly 8.3%. Specimen: peripheral blood. The receptors stem from a human donor in a cohort sampled during active COVID-19. The donor label of this sample is uncertain.

This chain joins TRBV7-9 and TRBJ2-2; 7 positions match TRBD1. CDR1 and CDR2 from the germline V gene are SEHNR and FQNEAQ (reference sequence). With 7 bases clipped from V and 5 bases from J, the junction kept 13 bases outside the gene matches. This CDR3 has 16 amino acids. The CDR3 nucleotides are TGTGCCAGCACCTTTGTAGGGGGCGCCGGGACCGGGGAGCTGTTTTTT. Translated, it gives CASTFVGGAGTGELFF.

This rearrangement joins TRBV5-6 to TRBJ1-4; 8 positions match TRBD1. The CDR3 sequence is 17 residues long. Germline loops: CDR1 SGHDT, CDR2 YYEEEE. Trimming took 3 bases from V and 0 from J; bases not matched to a gene: 7. CDR3 sequence: CASSSWTGTATNEKLFF. CDR3 bases: TGTGCCAGCAGCTCCTGGACAGGGACCGCAACTAATGAAAAACTGTTTTTT.

In its sample, this clone was seen once. The V gene is TRBV7-2, the J gene TRBJ2-2, with a weak D call TRBD2 (5 bases). CDR3 length: 16 amino acids. Trimming took 1 base from V and 6 from J, leaving 15 bases between them. Germline assignment: CDR1 SGHTA and CDR2 FQGNSA. The CDR3 is CASSLVPGNLAGELFF. The CDR3 DNA reads TGTGCCAGCAGCTTAGTACCGGGAAATTTAGCCGGGGAGCTGTTTTTT.

The chain links TRBV11-3 to TRBJ2-5; D call uncertain. The ends were cut back, 3 bases at V and 5 bases at J, with 10 bases in the middle. Germline CDR1 and CDR2: SGHNT and YENEEA. The CDR3 is 13 amino acids. Here the CDR3 DNA reads TGTGCCAGCAGCTTGGCAGTACAGGAGACCCAGTACTTC. Amino acids: CASSLAVQETQYF.

The rearrangement joins TRBV30 to TRBJ1-5; D call uncertain. CDR1 and CDR2 (germline): GTSNPN, SVGIG (reference sequence). V lost 1 base to trimming and J lost 3 bases, with 7 bases between them. CDR3 length equals 13 residues. The CDR3 coding sequence is TGTGCCTGGAGTGCATCCAACAATCAGCCCCAGCATTTT. It translates to CAWSASNNQPQHF.

This chain links TRBV11-3 with TRBJ2-7; 8 bases agree with TRBD1. Germline values: CDR1 SGHNT, CDR2 YENEEA. V lost 5 bases to trimming and J lost 0 bases; unmatched junction nucleotides: 15. The CDR3 length is 18 residues. The CDR3 coding sequence is TGTGCCAGCAGCCAAGGGACAGGCGGCGAGGGAAGCTCCTACGAGCAGTACTTC. Protein product: CASSQGTGGEGSSYEQYF.

The J gene is TRBJ1-4, the V gene TRBV5-4, with 7 positions matching TRBD1. Germline loops: CDR1 SGHNT, CDR2 YYREEE (reference sequence). J gave up 10 bases and V 0 bases, and 12 bases lay outside the gene matches. The CDR3 has 16 residues. CDR3: CASSLGPQGQGGKLFF. The CDR3 nucleotides read TGTGCCAGCAGCTTGGGGCCACAGGGGCAGGGGGGAAAACTGTTTTTT.

The chain joins TRBV5-6 to TRBJ1-6, with 8 bases fitting TRBD1. This CDR3 region has 16 residues. V shed 4 bases, J shed 3 bases, and the junction held 6 bases outside the gene matches. Germline-derived CDR1 and CDR2 are SGHDT and YYEEEE. CDR3 sequence (DNA): TGTGCCAGCAGCGACGGGACAGGAAGCTATAATTCACCCCTCCACTTT. As protein: CASSDGTGSYNSPLHF. The full variable domain, rest sourced from reference TRBV5-6 and TRBJ1-6, is DAGVTQSPTHLIKTRGQQVTLRCSPKSGHDTVSWYQQALGQGPQFIFQYYEEEERQRGNFPDRFSGHQFPNYSSELNVNALLLGDSALYLCASSDGTGSYNSPLHFGNGTRLTVT.

The chain combines TRBV5-1 with TRBJ1-1, with 8 bases matching TRBD1. The J segment lost 5 bases and the V segment lost 3 bases, leaving 12 bases of the junction unmatched. The CDR3 has 16 residues. Germline-derived CDR1 and CDR2 are SGHRS and YFSETQ. DNA of the CDR3: TGCGCCAGCAGCTGGAGACCCGGACAGGGAAAGACTGAAGCTTTCTTT. It is translated as CASSWRPGQGKTEAFF.

By share, this clone counts as large. This sequence joins TRBV3-1 (or the pseudogene TRBV3-2) and TRBJ1-3, with unresolved D. Trimming pared 0 bases from V and 0 bases from J, leaving 6 bases between. The CDR3 covers 15 residues. Germline CDR1 LGHDT, CDR2 YNNKEL (reference sequence). The CDR3 spells CASSQDVDSGNTIYF. CDR3 DNA sequence: TGTGCCAGCAGCCAAGACGTAGACTCTGGAAACACCATATATTTT.

The chain combines TRBV7-6 with TRBJ2-1, with TRBD2 matching 11 bases. The CDR3 length is 16 residues. The J segment lost 7 bases and the V segment lost 3 bases, leaving 8 bases of the junction unmatched. CDR1 SGHVS and CDR2 FNYEAQ come from the germline V gene. The CDR3 protein is CASSLSSGRPGNEQFF. As DNA, the CDR3 is TGTGCCAGCAGCTTGTCTAGCGGGAGGCCTGGAAATGAGCAGTTCTTC.

This clone was counted only a few times. The rearrangement links TRBV15 to TRBJ2-1; 12 nucleotides match TRBD2. CDR3 length: 14 amino acids. J was trimmed by 12 bases and V by 0 bases; bases with no gene match: 3. CDR1 and CDR2 from the germline V gene are LNHNV and YYDKDF (reference sequence). The CDR3 coding sequence is TGTGCCACCAGCAGAGATAAACTAGCGGGAGGGCAGTTCTTC. The encoded protein is CATSRDKLAGGQFF. Based on the CDR3 plus reference TRBV15 and TRBJ2-1, the full variable domain is DAMVIQNPRYQVTQFGKPVTLSCSQTLNHNVMYWYQQKSSQAPKLLFHYYDKDFNNEADTPDNFQSRRPNTSFCFLDIRSPGLGDTAMYLCATSRDKLAGGQFFGPGTRLTVL.

The CDR3 loop reads CASSLRSGRGSNEQFF. In DNA form, the CDR3 reads TGTGCCAGCAGTTTAAGAAGCGGGAGGGGTTCAAATGAGCAGTTCTTC. This chain joins TRBV28 and TRBJ2-1, with 10 nucleotides matching TRBD2. CDR1 and CDR2 (germline): MDHEN, SYDVKM. The V and J ends lost 2 bases and 7 bases, in that order; junction bases with no gene match: 8. This CDR3 has 16 amino acids.

This clone was counted between two and nine times. The J gene is TRBJ1-5, the V gene TRBV5-1; D remains unclear. V was pared by 2 bases and J by 2 bases, with 17 bases between. The V gene's germline CDR1 is SGHRS and CDR2 YFSETQ. The CDR3 consists of 17 residues. DNA for the CDR3: TGCGCCAGCAGCTTTTTCCCGGTAACCACAGGCAATCAGCCCCAGCATTTT. Translation: CASSFFPVTTGNQPQHF.

The V and J genes are TRBV3-1 (or the pseudogene TRBV3-2) and TRBJ2-5; D gene uncertain. Trimming left V 4 bases short and J 5 bases short, with 11 bases between. This CDR3 contains 13 residues. Per germline, CDR1 LGHDT and CDR2 YNNKEL (reference sequence). CDR3 coding DNA: TGTGCCAGCAGCCGTCGCGGCTATGAGACCCAGTACTTC. Translated: CASSRRGYETQYF.

In regard to this clone: This CDR3 is also generated by other DNA sequences in the sample. The V gene is TRBV19, the J gene TRBJ2-5; D perhaps matches TRBD1 (6 bases). V shed 3 bases and J shed 4 bases, with 6 bases lying between them. The CDR3 runs to 12 residues. Per germline, CDR1 LNHDA and CDR2 SQIVND (reference sequence). CDR3 region: CASSIRGETQYF. The DNA of the CDR3 is TGTGCCAGTAGTATCAGGGGAGAGACCCAGTACTTC.

This sequence joins TRBV27 and TRBJ2-7; possibly TRBD1 for D (7 bases). Germline V gives CDR1 MNHEY, CDR2 SMNVEV (reference sequence). Trimming took off 3 bases at V and 7 bases at J, with 25 bases between the two ends. The CDR3 is made up of 17 amino acids. CDR3 sequence (DNA): TGTGCCAGCAGTTTCGGCCGTCGAGGAGGGGGCCTCAAAGAGCAGTACTTC. Translating it yields CASSFGRRGGGLKEQYF.

The chain is built from TRBV7-9 and TRBJ1-5, with D maybe TRBD1 (6 bases). V lost 4 bases, J lost 6 bases, and 13 bases lay in between. CDR3 length: 14 residues. Germline CDR1 reads SEHNR; CDR2 reads FQNEAQ (reference sequence). CDR3 DNA sequence: TGTGCCAGCAGCTCGACAGGAACCGGTCAGCCCCAGCATTTT. Its protein is CASSSTGTGQPQHF.

The chain is built from TRBV6-6 and TRBJ1-1; 8 bases align to TRBD1. The germline V gene has CDR1 MNHNY and CDR2 SVGAGI (reference sequence). There are 14 residues in the CDR3. The V gene end was trimmed by 6 bases and the J gene end by 5 bases; junction bases not matched to a gene: 8. The CDR3 reads CASSRQGIRTEAFF. Here the CDR3 DNA reads TGTGCCAGCAGCCGACAGGGGATAAGGACTGAAGCTTTCTTT.

The rearrangement links TRBV19 to TRBJ2-1, with TRBD2 matching 10 bases. This CDR3 has 18 amino acids. The germline V gene encodes CDR1 LNHDA and CDR2 SQIVND (reference sequence). After removal of 2 bases from V and 0 bases from J, the junction contained 7 bases not matched to a gene. The CDR3 nucleotides are TGTGCCAGTAGTATAATAACTAGCGGGGCCAGCTCCTACAATGAGCAGTTCTTC. It specifies CASSIITSGASSYNEQFF.